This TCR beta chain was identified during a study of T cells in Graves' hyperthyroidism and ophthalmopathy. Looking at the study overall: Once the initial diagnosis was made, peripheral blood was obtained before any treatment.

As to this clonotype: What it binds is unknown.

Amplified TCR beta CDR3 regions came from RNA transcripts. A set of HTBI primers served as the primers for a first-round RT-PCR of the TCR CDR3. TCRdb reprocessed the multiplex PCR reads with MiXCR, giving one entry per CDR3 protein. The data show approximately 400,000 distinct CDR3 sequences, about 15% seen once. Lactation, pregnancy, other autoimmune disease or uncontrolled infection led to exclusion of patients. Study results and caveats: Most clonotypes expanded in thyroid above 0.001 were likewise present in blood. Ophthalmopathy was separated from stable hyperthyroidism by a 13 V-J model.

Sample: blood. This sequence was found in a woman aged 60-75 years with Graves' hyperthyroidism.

This chain's CDR3 is CATSDRDGGLAGRSYNEQFF. The CDR3 DNA is TGTGCCACCAGTGACCGGGACGGTGGACTAGCGGGCCGCTCCTACAATGAGCAGTTCTTC. The chain joins TRBV24-1 to TRBJ2-1, with 11 bases that match TRBD2. V was pared by 4 bases and J by 0 bases, with 13 bases of the junction left unmatched. The length of the CDR3 is 20 residues. Germline values: CDR1 KGHDR, CDR2 SFDVKD.